This is a list of T cell receptor beta chains from one sample in a study of CD8 T cells in ankylosing spondylitis. Each CDR3 protein gets one entry after TCRdb re-called the 5' RACE reads with MiXCR. The profile shows around 150,000 distinct CDR3 sequences, 18% of them singletons. Input material: blood, either unsorted or a sorted T cell fraction (not recorded which). The origin of the receptors is a male donor with ankylosing spondylitis or in good health (not recorded which). CDR3s include the opening cysteine and the closing phenylalanine or tryptophan. A D gene is named only where the DNA matches it firmly. The size entry is marked missing in some rows and otherwise reads once, few, many or a size class.

j_gene | v_gene | abundance | d_gene | CDR3nt | CDR3aa
TRBJ1-5 | TRBV5-1 | many | - | TGCGCCAGCAGCTTGGGCGCGGATGGGTCACAGCCCCAGCATTTT | CASSLGADGSQPQHF
TRBJ2-7 | TRBV7-9 | few | - | TGTGCCAGCAGCTTAGAGTCAGGCGAGCAGTACTTC | CASSLESGEQYF
TRBJ2-4 | TRBV12-3/TRBV12-4 | few | - | TGTGCCAGCAGCCACAGACAGCTAGCCAAAAACATTCAGTACTTC | CASSHRQLAKNIQYF
TRBJ2-1 | TRBV20-1 | many | - | TGCAAACCTCCGGACAGATTATTTTACAATGAGCAGTTCTTC | CKPPDRLFYNEQFF
TRBJ2-1 | TRBV18 | - | - | TGTGCCAGCTCACCACCTAGTGTAAGCAATGAGCAGTTCTTC | CASSPPSVSNEQFF
TRBJ2-2 | TRBV5-1 | many | - | TGCGCCAGCAGCTTGGGTCCCGGGGAGCTGTTTTTT | CASSLGPGELFF
TRBJ2-7 | TRBV7-9 | few | - | TGTGCCAGCAGCTCCCCCGGCCCTCGAGCGGACGAGCAGTACTTC | CASSSPGPRADEQYF
TRBJ1-5 | TRBV12-3/TRBV12-4 | many | - | TGTGCCAGCAGTTTAGTTAGCAATCAGCCCCAGCATTTT | CASSLVSNQPQHF
TRBJ2-3 | TRBV2 | - | TRBD1 | TGTGCCAGCAGTGAACTCGGACAGGGGGGAACAGATACGCAGTATTTT | CASSELGQGGTDTQYF
TRBJ2-7 | TRBV5-6 | - | - | TGTGCCATGAGCCCCGGGCTCCTCCTTTGGCAGTACTTC | CAMSPGLLLWQYF
TRBJ2-7 | TRBV27 | once | - | TGTGCCAGCAGTCGGACGTTAAGCTCCTACGAGCAGTACTTC | CASSRTLSSYEQYF
TRBJ2-1 | TRBV6-5 | few | - | TGTGCCAGCAGTTACTCGATGGCCGACAATGAGCAGTTCTTC | CASSYSMADNEQFF
TRBJ1-5 | TRBV6-4 | - | - | TGTGCCAGCAGTGAAGGTAGCAATCAGCCCCAGCATTTT | CASSEGSNQPQHF
TRBJ1-2 | TRBV5-5 | - | - | TGTGCCACTAGCCCGGCCGGGTGGTTGGGCTACACCTTC | CATSPAGWLGYTF
TRBJ1-1 | TRBV7-9 | many | - | TGTGCCAGCAGCCACGCAGGACTGGCTGAAGCTTTCTTT | CASSHAGLAEAFF
TRBJ2-3 | TRBV20-1 | many | TRBD2 | TGCAGTGCCAGGCAAGCGGGAGGATCAGATACGCAGTATTTT | CSARQAGGSDTQYF
TRBJ2-1 | TRBV29-1 | - | - | TGCAGCGTAGAGACAGGATGGAGCAACAATGAGCAGTTCTTC | CSVETGWSNNEQFF
TRBJ1-1 | TRBV6-5 | many | TRBD1 | TGTGCCAGCAGCCGCGACAGGGTAAGAGCTTTCTTT | CASSRDRVRAFF
TRBJ2-1 | TRBV29-1 | few | - | TGCAGCGTTGACGGGATGCCGTACAATGAGCAGTTCTTC | CSVDGMPYNEQFF
TRBJ1-6 | TRBV18 | - | - | TGTGCCAGCTCACCAACTGGACAAGGGGCACCCCTCCACTTT | CASSPTGQGAPLHF
TRBJ2-4 | TRBV7-2 | few | - | TGTGCCAGCAGCTGGGCGGAAAACATTCAGTACTTC | CASSWAENIQYF
TRBJ2-2 | TRBV20-1 | many | TRBD2 | TGCAGTGCGAACACGGGGGGATTAGGAGCCGGGGAGCTGTTTTTT | CSANTGGLGAGELFF
TRBJ1-1 | TRBV7-8 | few | TRBD1 | TGTGCCAGCAGCTTAGCCGAGACAGGGGTGGGCACTGAAGCTTTCTTT | CASSLAETGVGTEAFF
TRBJ1-5 | TRBV24-1 | few | - | TGTGCCACCAGTGATTATCGAGGGAATCAGCCCCAGCATTTT | CATSDYRGNQPQHF
TRBJ2-7 | TRBV7-2 | few | - | TGTGCCAGCAGCTTAGCGGGTCGGGCAGCCTACGAGCAGTACTTC | CASSLAGRAAYEQYF
TRBJ2-2 | TRBV24-1 | many | TRBD2 | TGTGCCACCGCCCGGGCGGGAGGAAACACCGGGGAGCTGTTTTTT | CATARAGGNTGELFF
TRBJ2-7 | TRBV9 | many | - | TGTGCCAGCGGGAGCCTAGTAGGAGAGCAGTACTTC | CASGSLVGEQYF
TRBJ2-7 | TRBV4-2 | many | - | TGTGCCAGCAGCCAAGGAGTCTACGAGCAGTACTTC | CASSQGVYEQYF
TRBJ2-7 | TRBV18 | - | - | TGTGCCAGCTCACCAGCTTTGTCCGAGCAGTACTTC | CASSPALSEQYF
TRBJ2-2 | TRBV5-1 | many | TRBD2 | TGCGCCAGCAGCTCCCTAGCGGGAGCTCTTACCGGGGAGCTGTTTTTT | CASSSLAGALTGELFF
TRBJ2-2 | TRBV29-1 | many | - | TGCAGCGTTGAGTTCACCGGGGAGCTGTTTTTT | CSVEFTGELFF
TRBJ2-2 | TRBV12-3/TRBV12-4 | many | TRBD1 | TGTGCCAGCAGTTTTGTGACAGGGGCCGGGGAGCTGTTTTTT | CASSFVTGAGELFF
TRBJ2-2 | TRBV5-6 | - | - | TGTGCCAGCAGCTTGGTGACATCGAACACCGGGGAGCTGTTTTTT | CASSLVTSNTGELFF